The 9 T cell receptor beta chains below come from one sample, sequenced in a study of spatial heterogeneity in lung cancer. TCRdb reanalysed the 5' RACE reads using MiXCR and keeps one entry per CDR3 protein. The sample shows some 15,000 distinct CDR3 sequences, around 7.8% of them seen only once. Overall study results and limits: The study found that expanded intratumoral alpha and beta TCR counts tracked tumor mutation counts.

Sample time point: sample taken at primary tumor resection. Which antigens these TCRs recognize remains unknown. Source: lung tumor tissue, taken at surgery. These TCRs come from a male donor with early-stage non-small cell lung cancer.

This clonotype was seen more than once but under ten times. The V call is TRBV30, the J call TRBJ1-1; D is undetermined. Germline-derived CDR1 and CDR2 are GTSNPN and SVGIG (reference sequence). Deletions cut 1 base from V and 11 bases from J, with 14 bases between. The CDR3 runs 12 residues. CDR3 bases: TGTGCCTGGAGTGACGGACTATCGGAGGCTTTCTTT. Protein: CAWSDGLSEAFF.

V gene TRBV5-1 combines with J gene TRBJ2-2; TRBD1 matches at 9 bases. This CDR3 comprises 17 residues. Germline-derived CDR1 and CDR2 are SGHRS and YFSETQ. V was pared by 4 bases and J by 4 bases, with 11 bases of the junction left unmatched. The CDR3 region has the DNA TGCGCCAGCAGCAACGGCCGGGACAGGGTGACCACCGGGGAGCTGTTTTTT. Protein sequence: CASSNGRDRVTTGELFF. Filled out from reference TRBV5-1 and TRBJ2-2, the complete variable domain reads KAGVTQTPRYLIKTRGQQVTLSCSPISGHRSVSWYQQTPGQGLQFLFEYFSETQRNKGNFPGRFSGRQFSNSRSEMNVSTLELGDSALYLCASSNGRDRVTTGELFFGEGSRLTVL.

The CDR3 is CSARDGDRVPEQYF. The CDR3 coding sequence is TGCAGTGCTAGAGATGGGGACAGGGTTCCCGAGCAGTACTTC. J is TRBJ2-7 and V is TRBV20-1; the match to TRBD1 covers 9 bases. Germline loops: CDR1 DFQATT, CDR2 SNEGSKA (reference sequence). This CDR3 contains 14 residues. The J segment lost 6 bases and the V segment lost 0 bases, leaving 6 bases of the junction unmatched.

This sequence joins TRBV5-8 and TRBJ1-5, with D uncertain. This CDR3 spans 13 amino acids. The germline V gene has CDR1 SGHTS and CDR2 YDEGEE. Trimming left V 2 bases short and J 4 bases short, with 7 bases between. The CDR3 is CASSLGRNQPQHF. The CDR3 DNA is TGTGCCAGCAGCTTAGGACGGAATCAGCCCCAGCATTTT.

The rearrangement uses TRBV5-1 and TRBJ2-5; the match to TRBD2 covers 8 bases. CDR1 and CDR2 from the germline V gene are SGHRS and YFSETQ. The V gene end was trimmed by 4 bases and the J gene end by 1 base; junction bases not matched to a gene: 3. The CDR3 is made up of 14 amino acids. CDR3 bases: TGCGCCAGCAGCGGGGGGACTAGCCAAGAGACCCAGTACTTC. Translating gives CASSGGTSQETQYF.

This clonotype turned up a few times. The chain is built from TRBV5-1 and TRBJ2-7; 9 bases match TRBD2. Germline CDR1 and CDR2: SGHRS and YFSETQ. Trimming cost V 2 bases and J 2 bases; bases outside gene matches: 8. The CDR3 loop spans 16 amino acids. Here the CDR3 reads CASSLTGTSSTYEQYF. CDR3 nucleotide sequence: TGCGCCAGCAGCTTAACCGGGACTAGCAGCACCTACGAGCAGTACTTC. Full variable domain (outside the CDR3, taken from reference TRBV5-1 and TRBJ2-7): KAGVTQTPRYLIKTRGQQVTLSCSPISGHRSVSWYQQTPGQGLQFLFEYFSETQRNKGNFPGRFSGRQFSNSRSEMNVSTLELGDSALYLCASSLTGTSSTYEQYFGPGTRLTVT.

The table lists this clonotype with a count of one. J is TRBJ1-5 and V is TRBV7-2, with D perhaps TRBD1 (5 bases). This CDR3 has 14 amino acids. Trimming pared 3 bases from V and 2 bases from J, leaving 8 bases between. The germline gives CDR1 SGHTA, CDR2 FQGNSA. CDR3 nucleotide sequence: TGTGCCAGCAGCTTGAAAGGGGGCAATCAGCCCCAGCATTTT. This codes for CASSLKGGNQPQHF.

This clonotype is categorized as medium-sized. The genes are TRBV12-3 or TRBV12-4 and TRBJ2-6, with unresolved D. This CDR3 has 14 amino acids. The V gene lost 5 bases and the J gene lost 3 bases, with 8 bases spanning the gap. CDR3 DNA: TGTGCCAGCAGTGTTCTGGGTGGGGCCAACGTCCTGACTTTC. It translates to CASSVLGGANVLTF.

About this clonotype itself: A much larger clone lies a single base off, so this may be a read error. The chain carries TRBV2 and TRBJ1-4; D is unclear. V lost 0 bases and J 8 bases, leaving 7 bases between the germline ends. The CDR3 length is 13 residues. Germline V lookup: CDR1 SNHLY, CDR2 FYNNEI. The CDR3 region is CASSEAGWEKLFF. The CDR3 DNA follows: TGTGCCAGCAGTGAAGCGGGTTGGGAAAAACTGTTTTTT.